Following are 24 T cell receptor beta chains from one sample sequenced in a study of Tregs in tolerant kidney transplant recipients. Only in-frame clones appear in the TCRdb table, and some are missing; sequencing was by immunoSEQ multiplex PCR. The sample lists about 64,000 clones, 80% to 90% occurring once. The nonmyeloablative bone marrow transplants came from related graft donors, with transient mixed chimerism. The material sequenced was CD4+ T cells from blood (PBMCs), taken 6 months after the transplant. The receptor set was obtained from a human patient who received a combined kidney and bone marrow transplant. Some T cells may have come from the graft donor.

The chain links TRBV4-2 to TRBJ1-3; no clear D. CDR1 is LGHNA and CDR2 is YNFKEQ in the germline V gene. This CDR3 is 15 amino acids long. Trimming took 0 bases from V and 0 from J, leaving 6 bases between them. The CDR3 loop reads CASSQDVLSGNTIYF. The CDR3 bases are TGTGCCAGCAGCCAAGATGTACTCTCTGGAAACACCATATATTTT.

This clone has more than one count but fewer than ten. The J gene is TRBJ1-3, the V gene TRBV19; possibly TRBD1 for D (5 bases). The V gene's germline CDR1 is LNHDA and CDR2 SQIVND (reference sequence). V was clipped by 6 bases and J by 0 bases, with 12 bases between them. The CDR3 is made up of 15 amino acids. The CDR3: CASSPTASSGNTIYF. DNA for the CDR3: TGTGCCAGTAGCCCGACAGCCAGCTCTGGAAACACCATATATTTT.

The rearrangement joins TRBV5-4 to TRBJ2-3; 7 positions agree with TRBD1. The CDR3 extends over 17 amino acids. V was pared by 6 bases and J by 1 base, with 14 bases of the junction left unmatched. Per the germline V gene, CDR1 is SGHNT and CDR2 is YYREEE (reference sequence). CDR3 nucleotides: TGTGCCAGCACCACCGAATTAGACAGGGCGGGCACAGATACGCAGTATTTT. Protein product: CASTTELDRAGTDTQYF.

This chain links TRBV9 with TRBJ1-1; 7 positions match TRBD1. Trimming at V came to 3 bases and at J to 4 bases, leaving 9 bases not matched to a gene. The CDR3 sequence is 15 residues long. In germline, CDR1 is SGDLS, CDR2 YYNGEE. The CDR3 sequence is CASSARGADGTEAFF. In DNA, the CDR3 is TGTGCCAGCAGCGCCAGGGGGGCTGATGGCACTGAAGCTTTCTTT.

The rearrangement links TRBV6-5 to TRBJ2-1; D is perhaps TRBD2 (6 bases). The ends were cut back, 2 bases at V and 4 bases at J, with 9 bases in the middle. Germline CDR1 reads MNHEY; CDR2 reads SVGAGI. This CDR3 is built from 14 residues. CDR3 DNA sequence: TGTGCCAGCAGTTACATCGGGGGATACAATGAGCAGTTCTTC. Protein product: CASSYIGGYNEQFF.

The chain's CDR3 is CASSYRTSDRVKGEKLFF. CDR3 nucleotides: TGCGCCAGCAGCTACCGCACTTCGGACAGGGTCAAAGGAGAAAAACTGTTTTTT. V usage is TRBV5-1 and J usage is TRBJ1-4; 8 nucleotides line up with TRBD1. CDR1 and CDR2 from the germline V gene are SGHRS and YFSETQ. The CDR3 extends over 18 amino acids. Unmatched junction bases numbered 18, after V lost 3 bases and J lost 8 bases.

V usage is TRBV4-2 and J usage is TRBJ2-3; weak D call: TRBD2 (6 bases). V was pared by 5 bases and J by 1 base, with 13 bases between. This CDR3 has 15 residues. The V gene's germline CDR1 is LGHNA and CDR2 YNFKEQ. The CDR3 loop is CASSVSSGGTDTQYF. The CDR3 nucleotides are TGTGCCAGCAGCGTTAGTAGCGGAGGCACAGATACGCAGTATTTT.

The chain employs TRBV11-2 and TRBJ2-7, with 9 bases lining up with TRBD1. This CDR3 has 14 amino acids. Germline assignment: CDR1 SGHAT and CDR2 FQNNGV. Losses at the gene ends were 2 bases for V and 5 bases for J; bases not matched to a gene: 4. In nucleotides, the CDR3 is TGTGCCAGCAGCTTATACAGGGGGCCGCACGAGCAGTACTTC. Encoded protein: CASSLYRGPHEQYF.

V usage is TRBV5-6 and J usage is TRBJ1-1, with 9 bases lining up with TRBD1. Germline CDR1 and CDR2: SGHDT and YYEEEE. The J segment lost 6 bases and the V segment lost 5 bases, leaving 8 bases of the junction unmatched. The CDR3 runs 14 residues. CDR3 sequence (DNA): TGTGCCAGCAGGCTTCGGGGGACAGGGCCTGAAGCTTTCTTT. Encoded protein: CASRLRGTGPEAFF.

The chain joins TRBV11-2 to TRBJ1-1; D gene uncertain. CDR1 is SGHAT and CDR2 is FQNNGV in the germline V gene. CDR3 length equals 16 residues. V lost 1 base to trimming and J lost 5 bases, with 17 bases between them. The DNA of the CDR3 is TGTGCCAGCAGCTTAGTGAGGGCGACCCCGGGGACTGAAGCTTTCTTT. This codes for CASSLVRATPGTEAFF.

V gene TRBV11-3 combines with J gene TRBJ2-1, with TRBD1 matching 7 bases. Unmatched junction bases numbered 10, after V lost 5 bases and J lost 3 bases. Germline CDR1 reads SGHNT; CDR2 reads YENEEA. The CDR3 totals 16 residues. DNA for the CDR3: TGTGCCAGCAGCCACTTCAGGGCAGGGGGCTACAATGAGCAGTTCTTC. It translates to CASSHFRAGGYNEQFF.

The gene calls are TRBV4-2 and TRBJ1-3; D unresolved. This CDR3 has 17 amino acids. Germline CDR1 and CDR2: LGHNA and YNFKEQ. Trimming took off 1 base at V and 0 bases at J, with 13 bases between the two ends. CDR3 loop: CASSQGISGFSGNTIYF. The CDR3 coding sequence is TGTGCCAGCAGCCAAGGGATCAGCGGCTTCTCTGGAAACACCATATATTTT.

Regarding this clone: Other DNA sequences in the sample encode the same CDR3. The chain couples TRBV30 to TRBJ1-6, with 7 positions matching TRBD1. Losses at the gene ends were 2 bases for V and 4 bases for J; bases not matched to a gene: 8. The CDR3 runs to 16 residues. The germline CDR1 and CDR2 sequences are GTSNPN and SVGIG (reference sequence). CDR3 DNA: TGTGCCTGGAGTATACGTGGGACAGATTATAATTCACCCCTCCACTTT. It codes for CAWSIRGTDYNSPLHF.

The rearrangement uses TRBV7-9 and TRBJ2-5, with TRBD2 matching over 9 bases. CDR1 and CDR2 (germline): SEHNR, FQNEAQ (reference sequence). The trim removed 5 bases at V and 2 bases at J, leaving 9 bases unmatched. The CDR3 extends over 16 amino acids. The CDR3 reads CASSPDTTSGQETQYF. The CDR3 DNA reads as TGTGCCAGCAGCCCCGACACGACTAGCGGACAAGAGACCCAGTACTTC.

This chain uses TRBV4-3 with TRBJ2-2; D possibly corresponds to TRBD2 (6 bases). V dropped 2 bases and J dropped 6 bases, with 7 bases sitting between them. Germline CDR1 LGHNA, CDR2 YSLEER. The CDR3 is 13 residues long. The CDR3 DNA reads TGCGCCAGCAGCCAACTAGCGTCCGGGGAGCTGTTTTTT. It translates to CASSQLASGELFF.

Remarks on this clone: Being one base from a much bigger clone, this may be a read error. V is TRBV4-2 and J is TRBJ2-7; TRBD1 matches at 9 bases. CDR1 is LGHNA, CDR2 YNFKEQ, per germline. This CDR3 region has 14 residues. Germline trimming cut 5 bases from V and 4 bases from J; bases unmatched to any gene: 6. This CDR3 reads CASSSGTGQYEQYF. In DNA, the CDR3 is TGTGCCAGCAGCTCCGGGACAGGGCAGTACGAGCAGTACTTC.

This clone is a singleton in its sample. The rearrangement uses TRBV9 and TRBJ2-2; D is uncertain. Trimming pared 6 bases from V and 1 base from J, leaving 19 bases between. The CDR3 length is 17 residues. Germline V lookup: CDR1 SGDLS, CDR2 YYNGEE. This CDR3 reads CASNKREETWNTGELFF. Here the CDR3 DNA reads TGTGCCAGCAACAAAAGAGAGGAAACTTGGAACACCGGGGAGCTGTTTTTT.

The CDR3 sequence: CASNQGAGRYGYTF. The CDR3 nucleotides are TGTGCCAGTAACCAGGGGGCAGGGAGGTATGGCTACACCTTC. The chain uses TRBV19 and TRBJ1-2; 8 bases line up with TRBD1. The CDR3 has 14 residues. V gave up 7 bases and J gave up 5 bases; unmatched junction bases: 9. Germline V CDR1 and CDR2: LNHDA, SQIVND (reference sequence).

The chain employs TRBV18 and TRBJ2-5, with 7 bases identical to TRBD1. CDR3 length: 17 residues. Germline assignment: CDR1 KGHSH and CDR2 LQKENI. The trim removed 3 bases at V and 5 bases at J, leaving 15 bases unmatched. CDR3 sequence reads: CASSPDRAKLYVETQYF. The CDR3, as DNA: TGTGCCAGCTCACCTGACAGGGCTAAGCTGTACGTTGAGACCCAGTACTTC.

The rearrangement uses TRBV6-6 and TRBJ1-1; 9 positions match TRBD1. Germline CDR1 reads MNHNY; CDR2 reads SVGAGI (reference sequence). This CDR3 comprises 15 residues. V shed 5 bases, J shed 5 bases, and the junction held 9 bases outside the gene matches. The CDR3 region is CASSRQTGGNTEAFF. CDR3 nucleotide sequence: TGTGCCAGCAGTCGCCAGACAGGGGGAAATACTGAAGCTTTCTTT.

The CDR3, as DNA: TGTGCCAGCAGCTCCCCGTGGCATGAGCAGTTCTTC. Protein sequence: CASSSPWHEQFF. The rearrangement uses TRBV11-3 and TRBJ2-1; D not resolved. CDR1 SGHNT and CDR2 YENEEA come from the germline V gene. The CDR3 is made up of 12 amino acids. The V and J ends lost 4 bases and 8 bases respectively, with 9 bases between them.

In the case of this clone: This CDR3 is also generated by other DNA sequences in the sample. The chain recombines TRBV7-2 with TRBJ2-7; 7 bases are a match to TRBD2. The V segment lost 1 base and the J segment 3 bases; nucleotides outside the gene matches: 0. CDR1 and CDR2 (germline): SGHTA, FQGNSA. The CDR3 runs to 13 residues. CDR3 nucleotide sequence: TGTGCCAGCAGCTTAGGGGGGGGCTACGAGCAGTACTTC. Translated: CASSLGGGYEQYF.

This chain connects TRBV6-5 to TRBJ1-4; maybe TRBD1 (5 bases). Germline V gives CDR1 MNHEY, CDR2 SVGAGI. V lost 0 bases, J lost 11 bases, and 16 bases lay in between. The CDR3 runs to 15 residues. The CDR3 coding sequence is TGTGCCAGCAGTTACTCGGGGGGAGTATTGCAGAAACTGTTTTTT. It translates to CASSYSGGVLQKLFF.

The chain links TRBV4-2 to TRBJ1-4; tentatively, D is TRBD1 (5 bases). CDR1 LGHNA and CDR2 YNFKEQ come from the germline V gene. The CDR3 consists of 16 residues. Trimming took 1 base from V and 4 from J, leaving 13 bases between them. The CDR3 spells CASSQARTRNNEKLFF. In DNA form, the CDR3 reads TGTGCCAGCAGCCAAGCCCGGACAAGAAATAATGAAAAACTGTTTTTT.